This TCR beta chain came from a study of spatial heterogeneity in lung cancer. Across the whole study: Sequences of the beta chain were consistently detected in greater numbers than alpha-chain sequences.

Findings and limits, study-wide: Blood showed ubiquitous tumor TCRs more often at resection than at routine follow-up.

As to time point: sample taken at primary tumor resection. From tumor, nontumor lung or frozen PBMC, whole RNA was taken unsorted for sequencing. Samples were obtained from roughly 65 donors, all untreated early-stage non-small cell lung cancer patients. In regard to this clonotype: Its antigen is undetermined.

Every TCR cDNA molecule carried a tag that served as a unique molecular identifier. TCRdb reanalysed the 5' RACE reads using MiXCR and keeps one entry per CDR3 protein. Of tens of thousands of distinct CDR3 sequences in the sample, roughly 13% were seen once. V was cut by 6 bases and J by 5 bases, with 13 bases left in between. CDR3 length: 12 amino acids. Germline values: CDR1 DFQATT, CDR2 SNEGSKA (reference sequence). This receptor was identified in a male donor with early-stage non-small cell lung cancer. The chain couples TRBV20-1 to TRBJ2-5; D possibly corresponds to TRBD2 (6 bases). Here the sequenced sample was PBMCs, taken at surgery. The chain's CDR3 is CSAQAAGETQYF. CDR3 DNA sequence: TGCAGTGCCCAAGCAGCGGGCGAGACCCAGTACTTC.